This entry lists 5 T cell receptor beta chains sequenced from one sample in a study of blood T cell repertoires in COVID-19 (dated by TCRdb to the early 2020s). Libraries were made using the immunoSEQ multiplex PCR assay. As stored in TCRdb, this immuneACCESS dataset retains in-frame rearrangements with V and J assigned. A fraction of the clones does not appear; measured against another copy, unresolved V genes explain less than half of the discrepancy, and the remainder lacks a known reason. The sample contains about 100,000 clones, roughly 90% of them found a single time. Of the sample, around 7.2% is held by the ten largest clones. The sequencing sample was made of peripheral blood. The origin of the receptors is a man aged 30-40 years in a cohort sampled during active COVID-19.

This chain uses TRBV20-1 with TRBJ1-5; maybe TRBD1 (6 bases). V lost 6 bases and J 5 bases, leaving 14 bases between the germline ends. The CDR3 has 13 residues. The germline CDR1 and CDR2 sequences are DFQATT and SNEGSKA (reference sequence). CDR3 DNA: TGCAGTGCAAGTGACAGGCCTGATCAGCCCCAGCATTTT. Its translation: CSASDRPDQPQHF.

The chain combines TRBV7-2 with TRBJ2-5; 7 bases match TRBD2. The CDR3 contains 14 residues. Germline V gene sequence: CDR1 SGHTA, CDR2 FQGNSA. The ends lost 0 bases at V and 2 bases at J; junction bases unmatched: 0. This chain's CDR3 is CASSLAAGQETQYF. The CDR3 coding sequence is TGTGCCAGCAGCTTAGCAGCGGGGCAAGAGACCCAGTACTTC.

The chain links TRBV30 to TRBJ2-5; D is perhaps TRBD1 (6 bases). This CDR3 spans 14 amino acids. Trimming left V 2 bases short and J 0 bases short, with 10 bases between. Germline loops: CDR1 GTSNPN, CDR2 SVGIG (reference sequence). The CDR3 region has the DNA TGTGCCTGGAGTTTAGACAGGTACCAAGAGACCCAGTACTTC. It yields the protein CAWSLDRYQETQYF.

The CDR3 is CASSSSRQGSNEAFF. The CDR3 DNA is TGTGCCAGCAGTTCGAGTAGACAGGGGTCTAATGAAGCTTTCTTT. The V gene is TRBV6-5, the J gene TRBJ1-1; TRBD1 agrees at 8 bases. The CDR3 consists of 15 residues. Germline CDR1 reads MNHEY; CDR2 reads SVGAGI. The J segment lost 7 bases and the V segment lost 4 bases, leaving 11 bases of the junction unmatched.

CDR3 sequence (DNA): TGTGCCAGCAGACCCACAGGGGGCTTGGATACGCAGTATTTT. Protein sequence: CASRPTGGLDTQYF. The V gene is TRBV28, the J gene TRBJ2-3; 9 nucleotides agree with TRBD1. Germline loops: CDR1 MDHEN, CDR2 SYDVKM. The CDR3 has 14 residues. The V and J ends lost 6 bases and 6 bases, in that order; junction bases with no gene match: 7. Variable domain in full (rest from reference TRBV28 and TRBJ2-3): DVKVTQSSRYLVKRTGEKVFLECVQDMDHENMFWYRQDPGLGLRLIYFSYDVKMKEKGDIPEGYSVSREKKERFSLILESASTNQTSMYLCASRPTGGLDTQYFGPGTRLTVL.